Listed below are T cell receptor beta chains from one sample, sequenced in a study of blood T cell repertoires in COVID-19. Clones were sequenced by immunoSEQ multiplex PCR, and TCRdb holds only the in-frame ones, with some missing. The profile covers about 78,000 clones, with 84% appearing a single time and approximately 3.3% taken by the ten largest. The material sequenced was peripheral blood. Receptor source: a man aged 50-59 years with acute or convalescent COVID-19. CDR3s include the opening cysteine and the closing phenylalanine or tryptophan. The D gene is left open where the match is weak. Not all rows give a size; the values are once, few, many and, for expanded clones, a class.

D	V	J	size	CDR3	DNA
-	TRBV19	TRBJ1-2	-	CASSMPDRTSNYGYTF	TGTGCCAGTAGTATGCCCGACAGAACCTCTAACTATGGCTACACCTTC
-	TRBV28	TRBJ2-7	-	CASTSGAGGSYEQYF	TGTGCCAGCACTTCGGGAGCCGGGGGCTCCTACGAGCAGTACTTC
TRBD2	TRBV7-7	TRBJ2-3	-	CASSLSPASGTDTQYF	TGTGCCAGCAGCTTAAGTCCGGCTAGCGGGACAGATACGCAGTATTTT
-	TRBV20-1	TRBJ2-7	-	CSASGSPDYEQYF	TGCAGTGCTAGTGGGAGCCCAGACTACGAGCAGTACTTC
TRBD1	TRBV6-7	TRBJ1-5	few	CASSYLRQGLYQPQHF	TGTGCCAGCAGTTACCTTAGACAGGGGCTGTATCAGCCCCAGCATTTT
-	TRBV3-1/TRBV3-2	TRBJ2-3	-	CASSQRTGSLLAGTDTQYF	TGTGCCAGCAGCCAAAGGACAGGGTCCCTTCTAGCGGGCACAGATACGCAGTATTTT
-	TRBV7-9	TRBJ1-5	-	CASSLGGYSNQPQHF	TGTGCCAGCAGCTTAGGAGGTTATAGCAATCAGCCCCAGCATTTT
-	TRBV6-5	TRBJ2-7	-	CASSYRGLTEREQYF	TGTGCCAGCAGTTACAGGGGACTTACCGAGAGGGAGCAGTACTTC
TRBD2	TRBV3-1/TRBV3-2	TRBJ2-3	-	CASSLLAGGGTDTQYF	TGTGCCAGCAGCCTACTAGCGGGAGGAGGCACAGATACGCAGTATTTT
TRBD2	TRBV24-1	TRBJ2-1	-	CATSSGGSLDEQFF	TGTGCCACCAGTTCCGGCGGGAGTTTGGATGAGCAGTTCTTC
-	TRBV7-9	TRBJ1-4	-	CASSQRARQFNEKLFF	TGTGCCAGCAGCCAAAGGGCGAGACAGTTTAATGAAAAACTGTTTTTT
TRBD2	TRBV6-1	TRBJ2-7	few	CASSEAGGSYEQYF	TGTGCCAGCAGTGAGGCGGGAGGGTCCTACGAGCAGTACTTC
-	TRBV7-9	TRBJ1-2	-	CASSSGQTSNYGYTF	TGTGCCAGCAGCAGTGGACAGACTTCTAACTATGGCTACACCTTC
TRBD1	TRBV10-3	TRBJ1-2	-	CAINPSPTGGNYGYTF	TGTGCCATCAACCCCTCCCCCACAGGGGGCAACTATGGCTACACCTTC
TRBD1	TRBV18	TRBJ1-2	-	CASSLDRGLYGYTF	TGTGCCAGCTCACTGGACAGGGGTCTCTATGGCTACACCTTC
-	TRBV28	TRBJ1-1	-	CASSPLREAFF	TGTGCCAGCAGTCCCCTCCGGGAAGCTTTCTTT
TRBD2	TRBV6-2/TRBV6-3	TRBJ2-1	-	CASSPTSGGIHNEQFF	TGTGCCAGCAGCCCTACTAGCGGGGGGATTCACAATGAGCAGTTCTTC
-	TRBV20-1	TRBJ2-1	few	CSASVSRGNEQFF	TGCAGTGCTAGTGTTAGCAGGGGCAATGAGCAGTTCTTC
-	TRBV30	TRBJ1-2	-	CAGRGMAYGYTF	TGTGCCGGCAGGGGAATGGCCTATGGCTACACCTTC
-	TRBV2	TRBJ1-2	-	CASSDTPGNYGYTF	TGTGCCAGCAGTGATACTCCAGGAAACTATGGCTACACCTTC
-	TRBV7-8	TRBJ1-5	-	CASSLSGGNQPQHF	TGTGCCAGCAGCTTATCAGGGGGCAATCAGCCCCAGCATTTT
-	TRBV28	TRBJ1-6	once	CASSVRAGNSPLHF	TGTGCCAGCAGTGTCCGGGCGGGGAATTCACCCCTCCACTTT
-	TRBV6-5	TRBJ2-3	-	CASSSTQYRAGTQYF	TGTGCCAGCAGCTCGACCCAATATAGGGCGGGTACGCAGTATTTT
TRBD1	TRBV7-9	TRBJ2-3	-	CASSLQGASTDTQYF	TGTGCCAGCAGCCTACAGGGGGCGTCCACAGATACGCAGTATTTT
-	TRBV6-6	TRBJ1-4	-	CASSPSERGGEKLFF	TGTGCCAGCAGTCCCTCGGAGAGGGGGGGGGAAAAACTGTTTTTT
TRBD2	TRBV7-2	TRBJ2-7	-	CASSLATSGGLLTHEQYF	TGTGCCAGCAGCTTAGCGACTAGCGGGGGCCTCCTAACTCACGAGCAGTACTTC